Listed here are 4 T cell receptor beta chains from one sample, sequenced in a study of beta chain features in type 1 diabetes. The whole isolated RNA underwent reverse transcription, so sequencing captured expressed TCRB transcripts. Generated by immunoSEQ multiplex PCR, the TCRdb table keeps only in-frame clones and is missing some. The profile covers 900,000 or so clones, with about 17% appearing a single time and about 0.02% taken by the ten largest. The sequenced material came from naive CD4+ T cells from blood. The receptor set was obtained from a woman aged 18-29 years in good health.

This rearrangement joins TRBV5-4 to TRBJ1-2, with D possibly being TRBD1 (5 bases). CDR1 SGHNT and CDR2 YYREEE come from the germline V gene (reference sequence). Trimming left V 3 bases short and J 2 bases short, with 14 bases between. The CDR3 length is 15 residues. The DNA of the CDR3 is TGTGCCAGCAGCTCTTACTCCCAGGGAAACTATGGCTACACCTTC. The encoded protein is CASSSYSQGNYGYTF.

The chain is built from TRBV11-2 and TRBJ1-5, with unresolved D. This CDR3 contains 14 residues. The germline V gene has CDR1 SGHAT and CDR2 FQNNGV. V lost 8 bases and J lost 0, with 11 bases in between. In nucleotides, the CDR3 is TGTGCCAGCGCTACGACTAATAGCAATCAGCCCCAGCATTTT. Residues: CASATTNSNQPQHF.

This clone was seen a few times. This chain uses TRBV2 with TRBJ2-6; 9 bases line up with TRBD1. Germline CDR1 and CDR2: SNHLY and FYNNEI. V shed 11 bases and J 0 bases; nucleotides not matched to a gene: 5. The CDR3 loop spans 15 amino acids. The CDR3 DNA sequence: TGTGCCTCCGGGACAGGGCGCTCTGGGGCCAACGTCCTGACTTTC. Translating gives CASGTGRSGANVLTF.

The chain recombines TRBV28 with TRBJ2-2; D not resolved. This CDR3 spans 13 amino acids. V shed 6 bases and J shed 5 bases, with 10 bases lying between them. Per germline, CDR1 MDHEN and CDR2 SYDVKM. The CDR3 reads CASSPGSTGELFF. DNA of the CDR3: TGTGCCAGCAGCCCTGGCTCGACCGGGGAGCTGTTTTTT.